The 7 T cell receptor beta chains given below trace back to one sample, sequenced in a study of T cells in Graves' hyperthyroidism and ophthalmopathy. Amplification of TCR beta CDR3 regions was performed using RNA transcripts as template. HTBI primers were employed in a first-round RT-PCR of the TCR CDR3. TCRdb analysed the multiplex PCR reads with MiXCR anew, one entry per CDR3 protein. The data contain 96,000 or so distinct CDR3 sequences, under 65% of them singletons. Material: blood. The source of these receptors is a woman in her 40s with Graves' hyperthyroidism.

This clonotype was detected only a few times. The gene calls are TRBV20-1 and TRBJ1-2; D remains unclear. Between the trimmed V and J ends, which lost 1 base and 1 base, there was a span of 10 bases. The V gene's germline CDR1 is DFQATT and CDR2 SNEGSKA (reference sequence). The length of the CDR3 is 14 residues. CDR3 sequence: CSARGPTGNYGYTF. The CDR3 nucleotides read TGCAGTGCTAGAGGTCCGACGGGTAACTATGGCTACACCTTC.

This sequence joins TRBV7-9 and TRBJ1-5; no clear D. CDR1 SEHNR and CDR2 FQNEAQ come from the germline V gene (reference sequence). Trimming removed 1 base from V and 4 bases from J, with 11 bases in between. The CDR3 runs 15 residues. CDR3: CASSLGWAGNQPQHF. The CDR3 nucleotides read TGTGCCAGCAGCTTAGGGTGGGCAGGAAATCAGCCCCAGCATTTT.

CDR3 DNA: TGTGCCAGCAGCGAACTTCTAGCGGGAGGGACGTACGAGCAGTACTTC. Protein: CASSELLAGGTYEQYF. V gene TRBV2 combines with J gene TRBJ2-7; 12 positions match TRBD2. The CDR3 contains 16 residues. V was clipped by 6 bases and J by 4 bases; unmatched bases: 10. Germline loops: CDR1 SNHLY, CDR2 FYNNEI.

This clonotype has only one observation. J is TRBJ1-5 and V is TRBV20-1; 8 nucleotides align to TRBD1. Germline trimming cut 3 bases from V and 15 bases from J; bases unmatched to any gene: 1. This CDR3 has 9 amino acids. Germline V gene lookup returns CDR1 DFQATT and CDR2 SNEGSKA (reference sequence). In DNA form, the CDR3 reads TGCAGTGCTAGTGGGACAGGGCATTTT. The encoded protein is CSASGTGHF.

The chain is built from TRBV7-3 and TRBJ2-5; D could derive from TRBD1 or TRBD2 (5 bases each). Germline CDR1 reads SGHTA; CDR2 reads FQGTGA. The CDR3 is made up of 16 amino acids. Trimming shortened V by 2 bases and J by 5 bases, and 18 bases separated the two germline ends. CDR3 residues: CASSLGGRDQWETQYF. CDR3 nucleotides: TGTGCCAGCAGCTTAGGGGGAAGGGACCAGTGGGAGACCCAGTACTTC.

The rearrangement uses TRBV25-1 and TRBJ1-2; possible D gene TRBD1, 5 bases. The V end lost 7 bases, the J end lost 2 bases, and 14 bases lay between the germline ends. Germline CDR1 reads MGHDK; CDR2 reads SYGVNS. This CDR3 has 14 amino acids. The CDR3 is CASKDSGGNYGYTF. The CDR3 bases are TGTGCCAGCAAAGACAGCGGTGGGAACTATGGCTACACCTTC.

In its sample, this clonotype was seen many times. The chain joins TRBV7-2 to TRBJ2-2, with TRBD2 identical over 10 bases. The CDR3 has 14 residues. CDR1 SGHTA and CDR2 FQGNSA come from the germline V gene. V lost 6 bases, J lost 4 bases, and 2 bases stayed unmatched. CDR3 sequence reads: CASRLAGITGELFF. In nucleotides, the CDR3 is TGTGCCAGCAGACTAGCGGGAATCACCGGGGAGCTGTTTTTT. Based on the CDR3 plus reference TRBV7-2 and TRBJ2-2, the full variable domain is GAGVSQSPSNKVTEKGKDVELRCDPISGHTALYWYRQSLGQGLEFLIYFQGNSAPDKSGLPSDRFSAERTGGSVSTLTIQRTQQEDSAVYLCASRLAGITGELFFGEGSRLTVL.